The T cell receptor (beta chain) described here comes from a study of cytomegalovirus exposure and HLA in healthy donors. Study results and caveats: The listing of 150 to 200 TCR beta chains classed them as cytomegalovirus-associated.

About this clone itself: Its matching antigen is unknown.

60 Vbeta and 13 Jbeta primers were used in PCR. Profiled with immunoSEQ multiplex PCR; TCRdb holds only in-frame clones, not every one. This table has just under 65,000 clones, roughly 78% appearing once. Germline loops: CDR1 LGHNA, CDR2 YSLEER. This CDR3 has 15 amino acids. With 4 bases clipped from V and 5 bases from J, the junction kept 6 bases outside the gene matches. This chain joins TRBV4-3 and TRBJ2-1; 9 bases agree with TRBD2. The sequencing input was PBMCs. The TCR was taken from a woman in her 30s in good health and CMV-seronegative. CDR3 bases: TGCGCCAGCAGCCTGGGCTCTAGCGGGAACAATGAGCAGTTCTTC. Translated, it gives CASSLGSSGNNEQFF.